The 28 T cell receptor beta chains listed next were all sequenced from one sample in a study of control samples from healthy donors and cancer patients. Some clones are missing from TCRdb's copy, which holds only in-frame ones; the method was immunoSEQ multiplex PCR. The table has tens of thousands of clones, just over 90% seen once. The sequenced sample was blood. These receptors were obtained from a young woman in good health.

V is TRBV14 and J is TRBJ1-1, with a possible D match to TRBD1 (6 bases). This CDR3 is built from 14 residues. The V end was cut by 6 bases, the J end by 2 bases, with 13 bases between. Germline V CDR1 and CDR2: SGHDN, FVKESK. The CDR3 spells CASSLTGINTEAFF. CDR3 nucleotide sequence: TGTGCCAGCAGTCTTACAGGGATTAACACTGAAGCTTTCTTT.

The chain links TRBV29-1 to TRBJ2-1; D ambiguous. The CDR3 extends over 10 amino acids. V lost 0 bases and J 8 bases, leaving 2 bases between the germline ends. From germline, CDR1 is SQVTM and CDR2 ANQGSEA. As DNA, the CDR3 is TGCAGCGTTGAAGATCATGAGCAGTTCTTC. Its protein is CSVEDHEQFF.

The genes are TRBV12-5 and TRBJ2-3; 8 bases are shared with TRBD1. The junction had 8 bases not matched to a gene; V was cut back by 5 bases and J by 4 bases. Germline V lookup: CDR1 LGHNT, CDR2 FRNRAP. The CDR3 length is 15 residues. The CDR3 coding sequence is TGTGCTAGTGGTCTAGGACAGGGTCCGGCAGATACGCAGTATTTT. Protein: CASGLGQGPADTQYF.

The V call is TRBV18, the J call TRBJ2-2; 8 positions agree with TRBD1. The V and J ends lost 3 bases and 5 bases, in that order; junction bases with no gene match: 5. The germline CDR1 and CDR2 sequences are KGHSH and LQKENI. This CDR3 contains 15 residues. The CDR3: CASSPQGTGTGELFF. Written as DNA, the CDR3 is TGTGCCAGCTCACCCCAGGGGACAGGAACCGGGGAGCTGTTTTTT.

The chain combines TRBV5-6 with TRBJ1-1; D remains ambiguous. The V gene lost 0 bases and the J gene lost 5 bases, with 5 bases spanning the gap. The CDR3 sequence is 12 residues long. CDR1 SGHDT and CDR2 YYEEEE come from the germline V gene. Here the CDR3 reads CASSLEGTEAFF. The CDR3, as DNA: TGTGCCAGCAGCTTGGAAGGGACTGAAGCTTTCTTT.

The chain uses TRBV27 and TRBJ1-4; the D gene is possibly TRBD1 (6 bases). V dropped 4 bases and J dropped 8 bases, with 20 bases sitting between them. CDR1 and CDR2 from the germline V gene are MNHEY and SMNVEV (reference sequence). This CDR3 has 16 residues. The CDR3 sequence is CASSSNPTGRGEKLFF. In DNA, the CDR3 is TGTGCCAGCAGTTCCAACCCCACAGGGAGAGGAGAAAAACTGTTTTTT.

The gene calls are TRBV6-5 and TRBJ2-2, with D hard to call. The CDR3 loop spans 13 amino acids. Germline V CDR1 and CDR2: MNHEY, SVGAGI. Trimming cost V 2 bases and J 5 bases, with 6 bases left between them. CDR3 nucleotide sequence: TGTGCCAGCAGTTACAGGGAAACCGGGGAGCTGTTTTTT. It yields the protein CASSYRETGELFF.

The chain carries TRBV27 and TRBJ1-1; weak D call: TRBD1 (5 bases). Trimming removed 6 bases from V and 5 bases from J, with 13 bases in between. The germline gives CDR1 MNHEY, CDR2 SMNVEV (reference sequence). This CDR3 contains 13 residues. This CDR3 reads CASRWGGDTEAFF. CDR3 nucleotides: TGTGCCAGCAGGTGGGGGGGGGATACTGAAGCTTTCTTT.

V usage is TRBV11-2 and J usage is TRBJ1-4, with D possibly being TRBD1 (5 bases). Trimming took 6 bases from V and 8 from J, leaving 16 bases between them. Germline-derived CDR1 and CDR2 are SGHAT and FQNNGV. This CDR3 comprises 14 residues. CDR3 protein: CASSRGDFGEKLFF. CDR3 sequence (DNA): TGTGCCAGCAGTCGAGGGGATTTCGGAGAAAAACTGTTTTTT. Full variable domain (rest looked up from reference TRBV11-2 and TRBJ1-4): EAGVAQSPRYKIIEKRQSVAFWCNPISGHATLYWYQQILGQGPKLLIQFQNNGVVDDSQLPKDRFSAERLKGVDSTLKIQPAKLEDSAVYLCASSRGDFGEKLFFGSGTQLSVL.

This chain links TRBV4-1 with TRBJ1-1; D is ambiguous. The CDR3 consists of 15 residues. V lost 2 bases and J 0 bases, leaving 10 bases between the germline ends. The germline V gene encodes CDR1 MGHRA and CDR2 YSYEKL. This CDR3 reads CASSQQDEMNTEAFF. The CDR3 DNA follows: TGCGCCAGCAGCCAACAGGATGAAATGAACACTGAAGCTTTCTTT.

This clone has just one count. The chain is built from TRBV6-5 and TRBJ2-7; D is undetermined. CDR3 size: 12 residues. Germline V gene lookup returns CDR1 MNHEY and CDR2 SVGAGI. V lost 6 bases and J 3 bases, leaving 9 bases between the germline ends. This CDR3 is CASRTSFYEQYF. The CDR3 bases are TGTGCCAGCAGAACATCTTTCTACGAGCAGTACTTC.

The V and J genes are TRBV19 and TRBJ2-3; tentatively, D is TRBD1 (6 bases). The CDR3 loop spans 14 amino acids. V was trimmed by 6 bases and J by 1 base, leaving 11 bases between them. Germline CDR1 LNHDA, CDR2 SQIVND (reference sequence). This CDR3 is CASSLRTGTDTQYF. The CDR3 region has the DNA TGTGCCAGTAGCTTAAGGACAGGCACAGATACGCAGTATTTT.

The chain employs TRBV18 and TRBJ2-1; D not resolved. Trimming removed 3 bases from V and 10 bases from J, with 10 bases in between. Per the germline V gene, CDR1 is KGHSH and CDR2 is LQKENI. CDR3 size: 12 residues. In nucleotides, the CDR3 is TGTGCCAGCTCACCTCGCGGCTCAGAGCAGTTCTTC. Amino acids: CASSPRGSEQFF.

The rearrangement joins TRBV12-3 or TRBV12-4 to TRBJ2-7; D is undetermined. V was clipped by 7 bases and J by 0 bases, with 10 bases between them. The CDR3 is made up of 13 amino acids. The CDR3 loop is CASKGSNSYEQYF. CDR3 nucleotide sequence: TGTGCCAGCAAGGGTTCGAACTCCTACGAGCAGTACTTC.

On this clone itself: The junction differs from germline at one of its ends, possibly a read error. The chain is built from TRBV10-3 and TRBJ2-7; TRBD1 matches at 7 bases. Germline V gives CDR1 ENHRY, CDR2 SYGVKD. The CDR3 extends over 15 amino acids. CDR3 sequence reads: CAIGEQGSISYEQYF. CDR3 bases: TGTGCCATCGGTGAACAGGGGTCTATCTCCTACGAGCAGTACTTC.

The chain links TRBV5-1 to TRBJ1-2; 7 bases line up with TRBD1. V was pared by 4 bases and J by 4 bases, with 7 bases of the junction left unmatched. The CDR3 runs 14 residues. Germline V gene data show CDR1 as SGHRS and CDR2 as YFSETQ. The CDR3 DNA is TGCGCCAGCAGCCCCACAGGGGAAGGCTATGGCTACACCTTC. This codes for CASSPTGEGYGYTF.

The chain couples TRBV19 to TRBJ2-7; TRBD1 matches 8 bases. With V trimmed by 5 bases and J by 3 bases, 6 bases remained unmatched. Germline assignment: CDR1 LNHDA and CDR2 SQIVND (reference sequence). The CDR3 totals 14 residues. The CDR3 DNA is TGTGCCAGTAGTGTCACAGGGGGAAGCTACGAGCAGTACTTC. It is translated as CASSVTGGSYEQYF.

The V call is TRBV18, the J call TRBJ2-7; D is uncertain. CDR1 KGHSH and CDR2 LQKENI come from the germline V gene. The CDR3 contains 13 residues. Trimming pared 2 bases from V and 1 base from J, leaving 6 bases between. The CDR3 bases are TGTGCCAGCTCACCAGGACGTTCCTACGAGCAGTACTTC. It yields the protein CASSPGRSYEQYF.

The rearrangement uses TRBV15 and TRBJ1-6; D might be TRBD1 (5 bases). Per germline, CDR1 LNHNV and CDR2 YYDKDF (reference sequence). The CDR3 has 14 residues. V lost 0 bases and J lost 10, with 10 bases in between. CDR3 residues: CATSRDPGESPLHF. In DNA form, the CDR3 reads TGTGCCACCAGCAGAGATCCGGGGGAATCACCCCTCCACTTT.

The chain couples TRBV11-2 to TRBJ1-1, with 7 positions matching TRBD1. The CDR3 has 15 residues. CDR1 is SGHAT and CDR2 is FQNNGV in the germline V gene. V was clipped by 5 bases and J by 1 base; unmatched bases: 7. The CDR3 loop reads CASSRQGASNTEAFF. The CDR3 coding sequence is TGTGCCAGCAGCCGACAGGGCGCATCGAACACTGAAGCTTTCTTT.

The chain employs TRBV15 and TRBJ2-3, with TRBD1 matching 7 bases. Germline V gene lookup returns CDR1 LNHNV and CDR2 YYDKDF (reference sequence). The CDR3 covers 20 residues. Germline trimming cut 8 bases from V and 8 bases from J; bases unmatched to any gene: 31. The DNA for the CDR3 is TGTGCCACCCGGGTGGGGACAGCGACGAAAGACGCTATCGGGCATGCTACGCAGTATTTT. Protein: CATRVGTATKDAIGHATQYF.

The V call is TRBV2, the J call TRBJ1-4; 7 bases line up with TRBD1. CDR3 size: 14 residues. V lost 6 bases, J lost 7 bases, and 8 bases stayed unmatched. CDR1 SNHLY and CDR2 FYNNEI come from the germline V gene. For the CDR3, the DNA is TGTGCCAGCAGGGCCCGACAGGGCGGTGAAAAACTGTTTTTT. This gives the protein CASRARQGGEKLFF.

This rearrangement joins TRBV5-4 to TRBJ2-1; TRBD2 aligns across 10 bases. V dropped 5 bases and J dropped 10; count of bases not matched to a gene: 15. The CDR3 extends over 16 amino acids. The V gene's germline CDR1 is SGHNT and CDR2 YYREEE (reference sequence). CDR3 sequence: CASSGPQRGGLNEQFF. DNA for the CDR3: TGTGCCAGCAGTGGTCCCCAGCGGGGGGGCCTCAACGAGCAGTTCTTC.

This clone showed up just once. The chain has TRBV7-3 and TRBJ2-3, with 15 nucleotides matching TRBD2. This CDR3 comprises 14 residues. From germline, CDR1 is SGHTA and CDR2 FQGTGA. Trimming cost V 5 bases and J 9 bases; bases outside gene matches: 3. The chain's CDR3 is CASSHGTSGGTQYF. The CDR3 nucleotides read TGTGCCAGCAGCCACGGGACTAGCGGGGGGACGCAGTATTTT.

The chain combines TRBV7-9 with TRBJ2-5; D not resolved. V dropped 1 base and J dropped 1 base, with 1 base sitting between them. Germline values: CDR1 SEHNR, CDR2 FQNEAQ (reference sequence). This CDR3 is built from 12 residues. The CDR3: CASSLGQETQYF. In DNA, the CDR3 is TGTGCCAGCAGCTTAGGCCAAGAGACCCAGTACTTC.

The CDR3 loop is CASSEAAGTQETQYF. For the CDR3, the DNA is TGTGCCAGCAGTGAAGCTGCCGGGACTCAAGAGACCCAGTACTTC. The chain carries TRBV6-1 and TRBJ2-5, with a weak D call TRBD2 (6 bases). Deletions cut 0 bases from V and 2 bases from J, with 10 bases between. The CDR3 totals 15 residues. Germline-derived CDR1 and CDR2 are MNHNS and SASEGT.

The CDR3 spells CSVTGQPYEQYF. CDR3 nucleotides: TGCAGCGTCACAGGGCAACCCTACGAGCAGTACTTC. The gene calls are TRBV29-1 and TRBJ2-7, with a weak D call TRBD1 (6 bases). Germline CDR1 and CDR2: SQVTM and ANQGSEA. The V gene lost 6 bases and the J gene lost 2 bases, with 11 bases spanning the gap. There are 12 residues in the CDR3.

The V call is TRBV5-6, the J call TRBJ1-2; possibly TRBD1 for D (6 bases). Germline V gene sequence: CDR1 SGHDT, CDR2 YYEEEE. V was trimmed by 1 base and J by 5 bases, leaving 15 bases between them. CDR3 length: 15 amino acids. The CDR3 loop reads CASSLLDDRRYGYTF. The CDR3 region has the DNA TGTGCCAGCAGCTTGCTGGACGACAGGCGGTATGGCTACACCTTC.